The clone carrying this TCR beta chain was seen more than once but under ten times. The CDR3 contains 13 residues. The germline V and J ends were trimmed by 2 bases and 3 bases, with 8 bases remaining between them. Individuals who donated were healthy Caucasians from Russia aged about 6 to 90. Together with a sample-barcoded 5' primer, a J-beta primer mix was included in a second PCR lasting about 7 to 11 cycles. TCRdb reanalysed the 5' RACE reads using MiXCR and keeps one entry per CDR3 protein. The sample includes some 800,000 distinct CDR3 sequences, around a quarter seen only once; the top ten take under 4.5%. The source of the sample is a study of blood T cells in healthy people across ages. These records were also assigned to another study, of T cells of mothers and their children. From that study: The second PCR used the M1S primer, and this primer added sample barcodes and 2-4 random nucleotides.

The gene calls are TRBV12-3 or TRBV12-4 and TRBJ2-7, with D hard to call. Sequencing used blood. This clonotype was obtained from a boy aged 5-17 years in good health. In DNA, the CDR3 is TGTGCCAGCAGTTTACAGGAGAACTACGAGCAGTACTTC. Amino acids: CASSLQENYEQYF.